The 14 T cell receptor beta chains in this list originate from one sample, sequenced in a study of cytomegalovirus exposure and HLA in healthy donors. The method was immunoSEQ multiplex PCR; TCRdb's version includes in-frame clones alone and lacks a portion of them. Among roughly 63,000 clones listed, around 92% were seen once. Sequenced: PBMCs. The receptors were gathered from a woman aged 18-29 years in good health and CMV-seronegative.

The V gene is TRBV4-2, the J gene TRBJ2-5; D possibly corresponds to TRBD1 (6 bases). Deletions cut 0 bases from V and 2 bases from J, with 10 bases between. CDR1 is LGHNA and CDR2 is YNFKEQ in the germline V gene. The CDR3 is 15 amino acids. Written as DNA, the CDR3 is TGTGCCAGCAGCCAAGATCGCGGACAGCAAGAGACCCAGTACTTC. Encoded protein: CASSQDRGQQETQYF.

The V call is TRBV5-1, the J call TRBJ2-7; 11 bases line up with TRBD2. The junction had 10 bases not matched to a gene; V was cut back by 4 bases and J by 7 bases. From germline, CDR1 is SGHRS and CDR2 YFSETQ. The CDR3 length is 15 residues. CDR3 loop: CASSPGTSGPREQYF. The CDR3 DNA is TGCGCCAGCAGCCCGGGGACTAGCGGCCCTCGGGAGCAGTACTTC.

The chain is built from TRBV4-1 and TRBJ2-7; 12 nucleotides agree with TRBD2. The germline V gene has CDR1 MGHRA and CDR2 YSYEKL. V lost 1 base, J lost 3 bases, and 1 base stayed unmatched. The CDR3 covers 15 residues. The CDR3 sequence is CASSQGTSGNYEQYF. As DNA, the CDR3 is TGCGCCAGCAGCCAAGGGACTAGCGGGAACTACGAGCAGTACTTC.

This clone occurred once. The chain carries TRBV5-1 and TRBJ1-1; no definite D call. CDR3 length equals 13 residues. V gave up 0 bases and J gave up 0 bases, with 3 bases separating them. The germline gives CDR1 SGHRS, CDR2 YFSETQ. Written as DNA, the CDR3 is TGCGCCAGCAGCTTGGACATGAACACTGAAGCTTTCTTT. It encodes CASSLDMNTEAFF.

CDR3 sequence: CASSRGGGAQETQYF. The CDR3 region has the DNA TGTGCCAGCAGTCGCGGGGGGGGAGCCCAAGAGACCCAGTACTTC. V and J are TRBV27 and TRBJ2-5; 9 nucleotides agree with TRBD2. The germline V gene has CDR1 MNHEY and CDR2 SMNVEV (reference sequence). The CDR3 sequence is 15 residues long. Trimming at V came to 5 bases and at J to 1 base, leaving 5 bases not matched to a gene.

The chain carries TRBV30 and TRBJ1-2, with a tentative D call TRBD1 (6 bases). CDR1 and CDR2 (germline): GTSNPN, SVGIG (reference sequence). The V end was cut by 3 bases, the J end by 6 bases, with 11 bases between. The CDR3 extends over 12 amino acids. Here the CDR3 DNA reads TGTGCCTGGAGCCAGGGGAACCATGGCTACACCTTC. Its protein is CAWSQGNHGYTF.

This sequence joins TRBV2 and TRBJ2-2, with 14 bases aligning to TRBD2. V trimming: 6 bases; J trimming: 6 bases; junction bases outside the gene matches: 3. From germline, CDR1 is SNHLY and CDR2 FYNNEI. This CDR3 has 15 amino acids. CDR3 sequence (DNA): TGTGCCAGCAGGGAGGGACTAGCGGGAGCCGGGGAGCTGTTTTTT. Translated: CASREGLAGAGELFF.

The chain joins TRBV19 to TRBJ1-1, with D perhaps matching TRBD1 (6 bases). The CDR3 loop spans 13 amino acids. The ends were cut back, 5 bases at V and 6 bases at J, with 13 bases in the middle. Germline values: CDR1 LNHDA, CDR2 SQIVND (reference sequence). The CDR3 reads CASSPQGFSEAFF. The CDR3 bases are TGTGCCAGTAGTCCCCAGGGGTTCTCTGAAGCTTTCTTT.

The rearrangement uses TRBV27 and TRBJ2-7, with 11 bases aligning to TRBD2. Germline CDR1 and CDR2: MNHEY and SMNVEV (reference sequence). The CDR3 is 15 amino acids. V lost 5 bases to trimming and J lost 2 bases; unmatched junction nucleotides: 5. For the CDR3, the DNA is TGTGCCAGCAGTCTACGGACTAGCGGGCCCTACGAGCAGTACTTC. Encoded protein: CASSLRTSGPYEQYF.

The rearrangement joins TRBV7-2 to TRBJ2-7; D unclear. The length of the CDR3 is 15 residues. V was clipped by 0 bases and J by 3 bases, with 12 bases between them. Germline assignment: CDR1 SGHTA and CDR2 FQGNSA. The DNA for the CDR3 is TGTGCCAGCAGCTTAGCTAGCAGCAATTACTACGAGCAGTACTTC. It is translated as CASSLASSNYYEQYF.

CDR3 coding DNA: TGTGCCAGCAGCCTGAGACTACAGGGGGCGCGGGGTGGGGAGACCCAGTACTTC. This gives the protein CASSLRLQGARGGETQYF. J is TRBJ2-5 and V is TRBV5-5; TRBD1 matches at 9 bases. The germline V gene has CDR1 SGHKS and CDR2 YYEKEE (reference sequence). CDR3 length: 18 residues. The V and J ends lost 4 bases and 5 bases, in that order; junction bases with no gene match: 18.

The chain has TRBV10-3 and TRBJ1-1; weak D call: TRBD1 (5 bases). The CDR3 length is 15 residues. The germline CDR1 and CDR2 sequences are ENHRY and SYGVKD. The germline V and J ends were trimmed by 0 bases and 4 bases, with 12 bases remaining between them. CDR3 residues: CAISESTVGGTEAFF. For the CDR3, the DNA is TGTGCCATCAGTGAGTCGACAGTTGGTGGCACTGAAGCTTTCTTT.

The chain uses TRBV28 and TRBJ2-7; TRBD2 might be the D (5 bases). Deletions cut 6 bases from V and 4 bases from J, with 19 bases between. CDR1 MDHEN and CDR2 SYDVKM come from the germline V gene. This CDR3 spans 15 amino acids. The CDR3 reads CASSSPVWWTYEQYF. CDR3 sequence (DNA): TGTGCCAGCAGCTCCCCGGTTTGGTGGACTTACGAGCAGTACTTC.

This clone was seen once. The chain has TRBV6-6 and TRBJ1-1; D remains unclear. CDR1 is MNHNY, CDR2 SVGAGI, per germline (reference sequence). Trimming pared 6 bases from V and 0 bases from J, leaving 14 bases between. The CDR3 extends over 15 amino acids. The CDR3 bases are TGTGCCAGCAGACCTTCCCTGAGATTGAACACTGAAGCTTTCTTT. Protein: CASRPSLRLNTEAFF.